This T cell receptor beta chain was profiled in a study of blood T cells in healthy people across ages. Study results and caveats: Changes seen in expanded clonotypes were possibly confounded by donor CMV status left unknown.

As for this clonotype: Its antigen is not known.

Germline loops: CDR1 SGDLS, CDR2 YYNGEE. V lost 4 bases to trimming and J lost 5 bases; unmatched junction nucleotides: 8. This CDR3 contains 15 residues. The authors ran a second PCR of about 6 to 11 cycles using a sample-barcoded 5' primer and a J-beta primer mix. Every cDNA molecule carried a tag from a template-switch adaptor bearing 12 random nucleotides. A single record per CDR3 protein comes from TCRdb applying MiXCR to the 5' RACE reads. The table includes 800,000 or so distinct CDR3 sequences, about 25% detected once. The same sample was also used in a study of T cells of mothers and their children.

The sequenced material came from blood. The origin of this receptor is a boy between 5 and 17 years old in good health. The chain carries TRBV9 and TRBJ2-1, with 8 bases lining up with TRBD2. CDR3 amino acids: CASSPTSGENNEQFF. The CDR3 bases are TGTGCCAGCAGCCCTACTAGCGGCGAGAACAATGAGCAGTTCTTC.